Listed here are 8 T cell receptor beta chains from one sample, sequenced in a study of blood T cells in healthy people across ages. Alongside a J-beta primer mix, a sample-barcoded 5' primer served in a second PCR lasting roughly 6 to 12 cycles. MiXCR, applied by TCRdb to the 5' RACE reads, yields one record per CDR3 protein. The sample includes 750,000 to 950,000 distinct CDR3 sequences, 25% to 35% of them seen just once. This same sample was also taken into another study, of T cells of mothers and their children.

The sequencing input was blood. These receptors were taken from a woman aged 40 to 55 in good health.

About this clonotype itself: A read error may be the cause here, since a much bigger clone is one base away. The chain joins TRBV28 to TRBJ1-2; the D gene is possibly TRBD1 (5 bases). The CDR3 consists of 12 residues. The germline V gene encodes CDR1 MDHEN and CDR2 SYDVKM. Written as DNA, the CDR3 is TGTGCCAGCAGTTCCAGGGTAAACGGCTTCACCTTC. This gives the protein CASSSRVNGFTF.

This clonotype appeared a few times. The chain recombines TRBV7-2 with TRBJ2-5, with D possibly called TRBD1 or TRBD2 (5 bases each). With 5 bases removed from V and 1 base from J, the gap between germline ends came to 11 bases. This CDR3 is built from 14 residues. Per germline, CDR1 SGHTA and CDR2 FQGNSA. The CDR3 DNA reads TGTGCCAGCAGCGAACCGGGACGCCAAGAGACCCAGTACTTC. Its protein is CASSEPGRQETQYF.

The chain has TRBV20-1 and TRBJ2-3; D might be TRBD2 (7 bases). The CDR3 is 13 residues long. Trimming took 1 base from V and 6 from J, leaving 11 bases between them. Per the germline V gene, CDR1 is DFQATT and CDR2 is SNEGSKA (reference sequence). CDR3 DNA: TGCAGTGCTAGAGGGGGGGGCAAGGATACGCAGTATTTT. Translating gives CSARGGGKDTQYF.

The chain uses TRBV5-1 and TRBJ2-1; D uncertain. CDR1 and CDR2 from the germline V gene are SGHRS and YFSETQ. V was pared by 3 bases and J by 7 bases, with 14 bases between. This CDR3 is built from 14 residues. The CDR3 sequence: CASSWQAPTNEQFF. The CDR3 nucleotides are TGCGCCAGCAGCTGGCAGGCGCCGACTAATGAGCAGTTCTTC.

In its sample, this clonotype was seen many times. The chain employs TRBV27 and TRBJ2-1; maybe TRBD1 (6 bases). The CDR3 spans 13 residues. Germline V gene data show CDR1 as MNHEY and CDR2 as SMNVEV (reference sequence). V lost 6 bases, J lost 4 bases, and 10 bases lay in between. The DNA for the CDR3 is TGTGCCAGCAGCCGGACAGCGTACAATGAGCAGTTCTTC. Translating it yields CASSRTAYNEQFF.

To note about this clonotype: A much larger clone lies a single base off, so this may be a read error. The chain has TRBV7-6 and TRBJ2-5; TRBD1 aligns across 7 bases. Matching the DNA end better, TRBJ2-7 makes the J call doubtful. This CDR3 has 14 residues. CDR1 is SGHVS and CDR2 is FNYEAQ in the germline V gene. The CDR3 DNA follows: TGTGCCAGCAGCCTGGGACAGCAACCCTACGAGCAGTACTTC. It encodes CASSLGQQPYEQYF.

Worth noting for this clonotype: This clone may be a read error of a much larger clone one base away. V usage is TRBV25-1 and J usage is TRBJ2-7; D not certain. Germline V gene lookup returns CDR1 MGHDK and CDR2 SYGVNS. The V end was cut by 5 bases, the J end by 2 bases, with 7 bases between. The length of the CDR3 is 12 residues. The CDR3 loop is CASSIRTYEQYF. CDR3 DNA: TGTGCCAGCAGTATCAGGACCTACGAGCAGTACTTC.

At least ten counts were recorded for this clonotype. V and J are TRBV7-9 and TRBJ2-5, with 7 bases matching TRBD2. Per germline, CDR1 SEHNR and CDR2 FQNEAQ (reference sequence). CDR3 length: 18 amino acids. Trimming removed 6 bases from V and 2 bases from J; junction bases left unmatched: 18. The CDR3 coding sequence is TGTGCCAGCAGGGGGGGGACCCCTTTAAACGAACCTCAAGAGACCCAGTACTTC. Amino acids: CASRGGTPLNEPQETQYF. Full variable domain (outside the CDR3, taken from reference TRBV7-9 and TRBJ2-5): DTGVSQNPRHKITKRGQNVTFRCDPISEHNRLYWYRQTLGQGPEFLTYFQNEAQLEKSRLLSDRFSAERPKGSFSTLEIQRTEQGDSAMYLCASRGGTPLNEPQETQYFGPGTRLLVL.